This T cell receptor (beta chain) appears in the sequencing data of a study of T cell clonotyping in hematopoietic cell transplantation. Study information: Recipient samples before transplant were obtained post-cytoreduction. Study results and caveats: Recipient TCR diversity dropped after transplant; expanded clonotypes rose from day 30 to 180. At the given depth, recipient repertoires were over 97% de novo clonotypes.

With regard to this clone: Its target is unknown.

Repertoires were generated with immunoSEQ multiplex PCR, while TCRdb's copy carries only in-frame clones and drops some. The sample carries tens of thousands of clones, roughly 88% recorded once. The time point is: recipient sample about 28 days before transplant, after cytoreduction. Germline CDR1 is MNHEY and CDR2 is SVGAGI. The CDR3 covers 12 residues. V lost 5 bases to trimming and J lost 7 bases, with 11 bases between them. The sample was peripheral blood mononuclear cells, taken before stem cell transplant. This TCR was recovered from a man aged 18-30 years with biphenotypic leukemia. Some clones in this sample may be carry-over from other donors' samples. The V call is TRBV6-5, the J call TRBJ2-5; D may match TRBD1 or TRBD2 (5 bases each). The CDR3 DNA reads TGTGCCAGCAGTGAACCGAGGGGGACCCAGTACTTC. It yields the protein CASSEPRGTQYF.